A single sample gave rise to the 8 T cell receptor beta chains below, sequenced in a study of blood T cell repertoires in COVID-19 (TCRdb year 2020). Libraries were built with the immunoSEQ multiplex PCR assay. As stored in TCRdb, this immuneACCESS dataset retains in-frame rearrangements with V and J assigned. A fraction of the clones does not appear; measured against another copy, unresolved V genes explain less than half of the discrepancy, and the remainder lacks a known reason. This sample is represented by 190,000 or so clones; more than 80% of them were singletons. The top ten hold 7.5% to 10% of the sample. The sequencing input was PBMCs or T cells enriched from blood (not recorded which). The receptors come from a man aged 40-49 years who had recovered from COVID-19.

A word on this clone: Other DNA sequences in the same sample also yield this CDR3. CDR3: CASSPTGGSYEQYF. CDR3 nucleotide sequence: TGCGCCAGCAGCCCAACGGGGGGCTCCTACGAGCAGTACTTC. The rearrangement joins TRBV5-1 to TRBJ2-7; TRBD2 aligns across 7 bases. The junction had 4 bases not matched to a gene; V was cut back by 4 bases and J by 0 bases. Germline V gene lookup returns CDR1 SGHRS and CDR2 YFSETQ. This CDR3 has 14 residues.

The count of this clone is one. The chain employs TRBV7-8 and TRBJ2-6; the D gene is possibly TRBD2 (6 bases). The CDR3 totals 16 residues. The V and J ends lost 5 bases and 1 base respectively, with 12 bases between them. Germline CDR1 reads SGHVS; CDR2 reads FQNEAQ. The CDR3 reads CASSPPGRSGANVLTF. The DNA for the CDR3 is TGTGCCAGCAGCCCACCTGGGAGGTCTGGGGCCAACGTCCTGACTTTC.

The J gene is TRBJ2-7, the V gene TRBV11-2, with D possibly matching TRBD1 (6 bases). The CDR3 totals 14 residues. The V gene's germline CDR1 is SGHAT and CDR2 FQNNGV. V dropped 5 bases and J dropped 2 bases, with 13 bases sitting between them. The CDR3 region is CASSPPDRTYEQYF. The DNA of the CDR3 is TGTGCCAGCAGCCCCCCGGACAGAACCTACGAGCAGTACTTC.

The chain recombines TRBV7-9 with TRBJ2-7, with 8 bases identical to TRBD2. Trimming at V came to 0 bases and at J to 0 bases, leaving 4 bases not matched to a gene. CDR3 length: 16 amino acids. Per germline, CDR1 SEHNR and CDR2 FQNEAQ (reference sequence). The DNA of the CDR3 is TGTGCCAGCAGCTTAGCTAGCGGGGCGAGCTCCTACGAGCAGTACTTC. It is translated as CASSLASGASSYEQYF. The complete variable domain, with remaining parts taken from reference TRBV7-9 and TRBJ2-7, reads DTGVSQNPRHKITKRGQNVTFRCDPISEHNRLYWYRQTLGQGPEFLTYFQNEAQLEKSRLLSDRFSAERPKGSFSTLEIQRTEQGDSAMYLCASSLASGASSYEQYFGPGTRLTVT.

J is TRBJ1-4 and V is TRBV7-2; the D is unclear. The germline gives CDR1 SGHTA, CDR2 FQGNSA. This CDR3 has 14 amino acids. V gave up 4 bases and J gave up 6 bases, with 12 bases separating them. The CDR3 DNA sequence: TGTGCCAGCAGCTCGAAGAGGGCGGATGAAAAACTGTTTTTT. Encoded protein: CASSSKRADEKLFF.

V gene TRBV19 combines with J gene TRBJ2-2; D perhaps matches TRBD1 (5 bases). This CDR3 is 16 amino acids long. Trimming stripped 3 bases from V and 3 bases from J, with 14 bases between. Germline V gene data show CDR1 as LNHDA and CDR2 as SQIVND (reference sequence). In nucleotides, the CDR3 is TGTGCCAGTAGTATTCAGGGCCCCGTAGACACCGGGGAGCTGTTTTTT. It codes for CASSIQGPVDTGELFF.

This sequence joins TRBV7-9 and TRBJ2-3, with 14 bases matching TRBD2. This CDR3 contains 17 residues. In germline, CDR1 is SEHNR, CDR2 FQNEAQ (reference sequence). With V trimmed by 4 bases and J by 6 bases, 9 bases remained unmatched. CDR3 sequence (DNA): TGTGCCAGCAGCTCGCCGACTAGCGGGGGGGCATGGGATACGCAGTATTTT. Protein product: CASSSPTSGGAWDTQYF. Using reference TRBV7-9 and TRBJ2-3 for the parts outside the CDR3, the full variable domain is DTGVSQNPRHKITKRGQNVTFRCDPISEHNRLYWYRQTLGQGPEFLTYFQNEAQLEKSRLLSDRFSAERPKGSFSTLEIQRTEQGDSAMYLCASSSPTSGGAWDTQYFGPGTRLTVL.

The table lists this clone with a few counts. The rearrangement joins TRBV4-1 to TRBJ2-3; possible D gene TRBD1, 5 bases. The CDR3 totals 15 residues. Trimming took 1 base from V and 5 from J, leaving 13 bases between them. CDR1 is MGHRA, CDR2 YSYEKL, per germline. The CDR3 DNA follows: TGCGCCAGCAGCCAAGCGACAGTCTACCGAGATACGCAGTATTTT. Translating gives CASSQATVYRDTQYF.